The sequence of this T cell receptor (beta chain) was determined in a study of human T cells and chemical hapten exposure. Study overall: Investigators sensitized roughly 2 cm by roughly 2 cm of upper inner arm skin with 2% DPC.

TCRdb re-called the RACE reads through MiXCR, storing one row per CDR3 protein. The repertoire holds 300,000 to 450,000 distinct CDR3 sequences, with around 5.5% as singletons. The time point: pre-sensitization, week 0. The treatment here: therapeutic diphenylcyclopropenone sensitization with weekly scalp DPC. This clonotype has a handful of counts. Trimming took 5 bases from V and 0 from J, leaving 13 bases between them. The CDR3 spans 16 residues. Germline V gene lookup returns CDR1 SGHVS and CDR2 FNYEAQ. This receptor was taken from a woman aged 45-65 years with alopecia areata. Some clones in this sample may be carry-over from other donors' samples. This material consisted of whole blood, taken in connection with sensitization to the hapten diphenylcyclopropenone (DPC). The rearrangement joins TRBV7-6 to TRBJ1-4; D unclear. In DNA, the CDR3 is TGTGCCAGCAGCGCTGCAGGAGATGCAACTAATGAAAAACTGTTTTTT. Protein product: CASSAAGDATNEKLFF. Full variable domain (rest looked up from reference TRBV7-6 and TRBJ1-4): GAGVSQSPRYKVTKRGQDVALRCDPISGHVSLYWYRQALGQGPEFLTYFNYEAQQDKSGLPNDRFSAERPEGSISTLTIQRTEQRDSAMYRCASSAAGDATNEKLFFGSGTQLSVL.